A selection of T cell receptor beta chains follows, all from one sample in a study of blood T cell repertoires in COVID-19. Some clones are missing from TCRdb's copy, which holds only in-frame ones; the method was immunoSEQ multiplex PCR. The sample lists approximately 36,000 clones; 75% to 90% were seen once. Sequenced input: peripheral blood. These TCRs come from a man between 60 and 75 years old with acute or convalescent COVID-19. Both conserved end residues are part of each CDR3. The D gene is left open where the match is weak. Not every row has a clone size; where given, it reads once, few, many or a size class.

D	V	size	J	CDR3	DNA
-	TRBV12-3/TRBV12-4	-	TRBJ1-1	CASSLKARTEAFF	TGTGCCAGCAGCCTTAAGGCGCGGACTGAAGCTTTCTTT
TRBD2	TRBV30	-	TRBJ2-5	CAWSAPGGGPQETQYF	TGTGCCTGGAGTGCGCCCGGGGGGGGGCCTCAAGAGACCCAGTACTTC
TRBD2	TRBV10-1	-	TRBJ2-1	CASSSGSGSYNEQFF	TGCGCCAGCAGTAGCGGGAGTGGCTCCTACAATGAGCAGTTCTTC
TRBD1	TRBV7-8	-	TRBJ1-6	CASKSGTGIESLNF	TGTGCCAGCAAGTCCGGGACAGGGATCGAATCGTTGAACTTT
TRBD1	TRBV27	-	TRBJ1-5	CASSATGAGQPQHF	TGTGCCAGCAGTGCCACAGGGGCTGGTCAGCCCCAGCATTTT
TRBD2	TRBV29-1	once	TRBJ2-7	CSVEAPVAGDAHEQYF	TGCAGCGTTGAGGCTCCAGTAGCGGGAGATGCCCACGAGCAGTACTTC
TRBD1	TRBV28	-	TRBJ1-4	CASSLGGQGGEKLFF	TGTGCCAGCAGTTTGGGGGGACAGGGGGGAGAAAAACTGTTTTTT
-	TRBV19	-	TRBJ1-2	CASSPTYLINYGYTF	TGTGCCAGTAGTCCCACTTACCTAATTAACTATGGCTACACCTTC
TRBD2	TRBV6-6	once	TRBJ2-1	CASSYVPSGNYNEQFF	TGTGCCAGCAGTTACGTACCTAGCGGGAATTACAATGAGCAGTTCTTC
-	TRBV9	-	TRBJ1-3	CASSPAGTGNTIYF	TGTGCCAGCAGCCCCGCAGGGACTGGAAACACCATATATTTT
-	TRBV19	-	TRBJ1-5	CASSQRRENQPQHF	TGTGCCAGTAGCCAAAGGAGGGAAAATCAGCCCCAGCATTTT
-	TRBV4-1	-	TRBJ2-7	CASSQDRGAQYSYEQYF	TGCGCCAGCAGCCAAGATCGTGGGGCCCAATACTCCTACGAGCAGTACTTC
TRBD1	TRBV6-2/TRBV6-3	-	TRBJ1-4	CASSHTGGAGEKLFF	TGTGCCAGCAGTCATACAGGGGGCGCTGGTGAAAAACTGTTTTTT
-	TRBV19	-	TRBJ2-3	CASSISLTDTQYF	TGTGCCAGTAGTATATCCCTCACAGATACGCAGTATTTT
-	TRBV5-5	-	TRBJ2-5	CASSKQGGETQYF	TGTGCCAGCAGCAAGCAGGGTGGAGAGACCCAGTACTTC
-	TRBV5-1	-	TRBJ2-1	CASAVLGGEQFF	TGCGCCAGCGCTGTACTCGGAGGTGAGCAGTTCTTC
-	TRBV21-1	-	TRBJ2-1	CASSKRGGQGEHEQFF	TGTGCCAGCAGCAAAAGGGGTGGACAGGGTGAGCATGAGCAGTTCTTC
-	TRBV5-1	-	TRBJ1-3	CASSSPGGLGNTIYF	TGCGCCAGCAGCAGCCCCGGGGGGCTCGGAAACACCATATATTTT
-	TRBV19	-	TRBJ1-1	CASSIQENTEAFF	TGTGCCAGTAGTATCCAGGAGAACACTGAAGCTTTCTTT
TRBD1	TRBV6-2/TRBV6-3	-	TRBJ2-1	CASSYLSGGRNEQFF	TGTGCCAGCAGTTACCTATCAGGGGGTAGGAATGAGCAGTTCTTC
-	TRBV7-2	-	TRBJ2-2	CASSLAGAAGELFF	TGTGCCAGCAGCTTAGCGGGAGCGGCCGGGGAGCTGTTTTTT
-	TRBV5-1	-	TRBJ1-5	CASSLVGEGNQPQHF	TGCGCCAGCAGCTTGGTGGGGGAGGGCAATCAGCCCCAGCATTTT
-	TRBV11-2	-	TRBJ2-7	CASSLGRGFYEQYF	TGTGCCAGCAGCTTGGGAAGGGGTTTCTACGAGCAGTACTTC
TRBD1	TRBV5-1	-	TRBJ1-2	CASSWDSYNYGYTF	TGCGCCAGCAGCTGGGACAGCTACAACTATGGCTACACCTTC
-	TRBV27	-	TRBJ2-2	CASSLLGRGNTGELFF	TGTGCCAGCAGTTTATTGGGCAGGGGGAACACCGGGGAGCTGTTTTTT
-	TRBV9	-	TRBJ1-2	CASSPLGRVGYGYTF	TGTGCCAGCAGCCCCCTCGGGAGGGTTGGGTATGGCTACACCTTC
-	TRBV6-5	once	TRBJ2-4	CASRPTDLAKNIQYF	TGTGCCAGCAGGCCGACTGATTTAGCCAAAAACATTCAGTACTTC
-	TRBV11-2	-	TRBJ1-4	CASSLDMVSGKLFF	TGTGCCAGCAGCTTAGATATGGTTTCCGGAAAACTGTTTTTT
-	TRBV6-6	-	TRBJ2-5	CASSYSPPAGSQYF	TGTGCCAGCAGTTACTCGCCGCCGGCAGGGTCCCAGTACTTC
TRBD1	TRBV5-1	-	TRBJ2-3	CASSLGTGGSTDTQYF	TGCGCCAGCAGCTTGGGGACAGGGGGGAGCACAGATACGCAGTATTTT
TRBD1	TRBV29-1	-	TRBJ2-1	CSVRRDRAYNEQFF	TGCAGCGTACGCCGGGACAGGGCGTACAATGAGCAGTTCTTC
TRBD1	TRBV28	-	TRBJ2-1	CASSPRGQGSYNEQFF	TGTGCCAGCAGTCCAAGGGGGCAGGGCTCCTACAATGAGCAGTTCTTC
-	TRBV28	-	TRBJ1-1	CASLTGLTEAFF	TGTGCCAGCTTAACAGGGCTCACTGAAGCTTTCTTT
-	TRBV2	-	TRBJ2-4	CASNGQLGIQYF	TGTGCCAGCAACGGCCAACTAGGCATTCAGTACTTC
TRBD1	TRBV24-1	-	TRBJ1-2	CATSDSRPTGINYGYTF	TGTGCCACCAGTGATTCTAGACCGACAGGGATTAACTATGGCTACACCTTC
TRBD2	TRBV6-1	-	TRBJ2-7	CASSEGPGLAKEQYF	TGTGCCAGCAGTGAGGGACCGGGACTAGCTAAAGAGCAGTACTTC
-	TRBV7-9	-	TRBJ2-5	CASSAMARQGAQYF	TGTGCCAGCAGCGCTATGGCCAGGCAAGGGGCCCAGTACTTC
TRBD1	TRBV9	-	TRBJ1-6	CASSAGLLGQANSPLHF	TGTGCCAGCAGCGCAGGGCTTCTCGGACAGGCAAATTCACCCCTCCACTTT
TRBD1	TRBV5-1	-	TRBJ1-4	CASSLDRVREKLFF	TGCGCCAGCAGCCTGGACAGGGTACGTGAAAAACTGTTTTTT
TRBD2	TRBV7-9	-	TRBJ2-3	CAIHLGTSGDTDTQYF	TGTGCCATCCACCTCGGCACTAGCGGAGACACAGATACGCAGTATTTT